This T cell receptor beta chain stems from a study of cytomegalovirus exposure and HLA in healthy donors (dated by TCRdb to about 2017). Context from the whole study: An earlier analysis of 550 to 700 of the donors reported about 250 Gb of sequence data and approximately 110 million unique TCR beta sequences from about 179 million T cells. Roughly 320 gigabases of sequencing data and around 90 million unique TCR sequences made up an early release that covered approximately 620 HLA-typed donors. Of the 350 to 450 genotyped donors, 65% to 90% were placed in the genetic ancestry cluster associated with self-reported Caucasian donors. The study aimed to test whether cataloging public T cell receptors could reveal signatures of past pathogen exposure. Using immunosequencing, the study profiled T cell repertoires from 666 subjects and related those repertoires to cytomegalovirus serostatus. Besides the first cohort of some 670 subjects, a separate validation cohort made up of 120 different subjects was used. The study combined high-throughput TCR immunosequencing, statistical association of individual TCRs with disease status, and machine learning to predict cytomegalovirus infection status. A later analysis re-analyzed previously published TCR beta repertoires from 650 to 800 donors and added high-resolution HLA genotyping to study TCR occurrence patterns. Rather than drawing on any new phenotypic data, the later analysis identified candidate immune exposures from TCR beta sequences and the way those sequences occurred across donors. An earlier analysis of around 580 of the donors used high-throughput TCR beta sequencing to judge whether each TCR beta V gene segment behaved as functional or pseudogenic. Donor age, sex, ethnicity and CMV serostatus were compiled together with the repertoire data. In a later genetic analysis, genome-wide SNP genotypes for about 65% of the 666 donors were used, and that subset was treated as a discovery cohort. All discovery cohort repertoires had been generated using a single sequencing platform. Class I and class II HLA loci were covered by the typing at four-digit resolution. The number of donors typed differed by locus, with roughly 620-640 for A, B, C, DRB1 and DQB1, 522 for DQA1, 600 to 610 for DPA1, and under 490 for DPB1. A few DR-DQ haplotypes were treated as single units for association and clustering because of strong linkage in the cohort. Among a few hundred genotyped donors of the cohort, an average of 235,054 unique TCR beta nucleotide sequences were sequenced per donor, roughly a sixth of them non-productive. Results the study describes overall, beyond this receptor: In vitro tests confirmed that three of the cytomegalovirus-associated TCR beta chains recognize cytomegalovirus antigens. The study gave a list of some 150 TCR beta chains associated with cytomegalovirus. When HLA alleles, especially DR and DQ, strongly co-occurred, attributing TCR associations to individual alleles was difficult. In a later analysis, the rate of TCR association differed among HLA loci, with DRB1 alleles having the most associated TCRs and HLA-C alleles having the fewest. Most TCR sequences were seen in very few donors, while some public TCRs were found in many individuals. In this cohort, only TCR beta chains were sequenced, and detectable features were limited by the absence of alpha or paired-chain data. Compared with equally common non-associated chains, HLA-associated TCR beta chains in a later analysis were more clonally expanded and had lower generation probabilities. A later analysis found that most CMV-associated TCR beta chains appeared HLA-restricted, with HLA associations seemingly driven largely by CMV exposure. The earlier analysis of about 600 of the donors excluded 15 to 20 rarely observed V segments, including chromosome 9 orphons, because counts were too low. According to a later analysis, parvovirus B19, influenza, CMV and Epstein-Barr virus appeared linked to several top co-occurrence clusters. V-gene and J-gene trimming of TCR beta chains was associated with a missense DCLRE1C variant in a later genetic analysis, and the association was replicated in an independent cohort. A further reported finding was that TCR beta sequences accurately predicted the HLA-A and HLA-B alleles for most subjects in the first cohort. Linkage disequilibrium might explain the correlated functional status among segregating V segments, but an unknown experimental factor could not be ruled out. Because the 87-base-pair reads could not distinguish some IMGT-functional V segments, including TRBV6-2 and TRBV6-3, those segments were excluded. A cluster of highly shared sequence variants was judged likely to be a technical artifact of the sequencing pipeline. Because HLA typing was unavailable for some donors at each locus, only the typed subset was used in association tests. In an earlier analysis of under 600 of the donors, most TCR beta V segments were observed in productive rearrangements about 90% or about 30% of the time, broadly matching IMGT annotations. In both the original and validation cohorts, the classifier was reported to diagnose cytomegalovirus status with high specificity and sensitivity. A later analysis associated around 16,000 TCR beta sequences with specific HLA alleles at a false discovery rate of 0.05. Presence/absence analyses assumed roughly uniform sequencing depth across donors, an assumption that may not hold. It was suggested by the authors that the approach could potentially be generalized to other disease states and immunological phenotypes. A later genetic analysis reported fewer N-insertions in productive TCRs among donors in an Asian-associated ancestry cluster than the roughly 700-donor mean. The only immune exposure information available for the cohort was CMV serostatus.

To prepare the library, the immunoSEQ multiplex PCR assay was applied. For the multiplex PCR, a mixture combining 60 forward primers for TCR Vbeta segments and 13 reverse primers for TCR Jbeta segments was used. The CDR3 region of rearranged TCR beta genes was amplified from genomic DNA by a multiplex PCR assay. The amplified TCR beta libraries were sequenced on the Illumina HiSeq System as 87-base-pair reads. The original methods were these. Across the 670 or so repertoires, a later analysis counted tens of millions of unique TCR beta chains, roughly 11 million of which were shared by at least two donors. Raw reads were error-corrected and collapsed into unique sequences with a nearest-neighbor algorithm that merged closely related sequences to remove PCR and sequencing errors. CDR3 sequences were aligned to IMGT reference sequences to assign V, D and J gene segments. For a sequence to be retained, a match of at least six nucleotides to both a V gene segment and a J gene segment was required. Rearrangements were classified as productive when the CDR3 lacked stop codons and remained in frame with V and J, and all other rearrangements were classified as non-productive. CDR3 was defined by IMGT convention, running from the second conserved V-encoded cysteine to the conserved J-encoded phenylalanine. Sequences without an unambiguous match to a single V gene segment were excluded from the earlier analysis of 587 of the donors. An earlier analysis of approximately 590 of the donors called V segments functional above 56.7% productive rearrangements and segregating when the between-donor standard deviation exceeded 5%. A statistical classification framework was developed to diagnose cytomegalovirus status using the catalog of TCR beta chain sequences. V and J gene assignment, in a later analysis, came from comparing TCR nucleotide sequences with IMGT/GENE-DB human TR gene sequences. Using the TCRdist pipeline, a later analysis assigned CDR3 sequences along with most-parsimonious VDJ recombination scenarios. In a later analysis, each TCR beta chain was defined by its CDR3 amino acid sequence together with its V-gene family, and reads lacking a unique V-gene family were excluded. A later analysis removed 500 to 600 highly shared, low-generation-probability nucleotide sequences to deal with suspected cross-contamination and a sequencing artifact. In a later analysis, a clonal expansion index for each public chain was calculated from normalized within-repertoire ranks of inferred template counts. Generation probabilities in a later analysis came from a VDJ recombination model fitted to out-of-frame rearrangements, and those results were checked against IGoR. Hypergeometric tests were used in a later analysis to score TCR-TCR, TCR-HLA and TCR-CMV co-occurrence, with a repertoire-size bias correction applied to the TCR pairs. A later analysis estimated false discovery rates by permuting HLA or CMV assignments 20 times. A later analysis grouped co-occurring TCRs with DBSCAN, adding TCRdist sequence similarity when clustering within HLA-allele-positive subsets. Co-occurrence clustering excluded repertoires with fewer than 30,000 or more than 120,000 public chains, plus five with anomalous nucleotide sharing. TCRdb carries this immuneACCESS record with in-frame sequences only. Its versions omit some clonotypes, under half of them owing to an unresolved V gene in the studies checked, with the rest unexplained. Clone size and V and J calls were adopted from that table, with D and trimming inferred from the DNA. The sample profile shows 120,000 to 150,000 clones; approximately 79% of them were found once. About 1.7% of the sample goes to the ten largest clones.

About this clone itself: No cognate antigen has been identified for it. No clone much larger than this one lies a single base away; base qualities are absent.

The cohort comprised 670 or so healthy bone marrow donors. All cohort members were sampled while nominally healthy, although unrecorded immune exposures were likely present. The donor tested CMV seronegative, placing the donor among the 350 or so seronegative members of the cohort. Each donor provided a peripheral blood sample, and peripheral blood mononuclear cells were used for TCR beta sequencing. Genomic DNA was extracted from the blood cell samples with the Qiagen DNeasy Blood Extraction Kit. The V and J ends are trimmed by 6 bases and 6 bases, leaving 11 bases between them. From cysteine to phenylalanine, the CDR3 is 11 amino acids long. Only CDR3 DNA is held: 33 bases, read in frame from base 1. As encoded in the germline V gene (reference sequence), CDR1 is DFQATT while CDR2 is SNEGSKA.

The V and J segments used are TRBV20-1 and TRBJ1-1; a tentative D match to TRBD1 spans 5 bases. This clonotype originated in a woman aged 30 to 39 in good health and CMV-seronegative. Sequencing was carried out using PBMCs. This receptor has the CDR3 CSAGGIAEAFF. The DNA sequence is as follows: TGCAGTGCCGGGGGGATAGCTGAAGCTTTCTTT.